The 19 T cell receptor beta chains presented below share a single source sample, sequenced in a study of cytomegalovirus exposure and HLA in healthy donors. The study ran its PCR with 60 Vbeta and 13 Jbeta primers. The protocol was immunoSEQ multiplex PCR, while the TCRdb copy is restricted to in-frame clones and leaves out a portion. The data contain under 45,000 clones, around 64% of them seen just once; the ten biggest clones take up approximately 8.4%. The sequenced sample was PBMCs. These receptors were collected from a human donor in good health.

The chain employs TRBV14 and TRBJ2-1, with D possibly being TRBD2 (5 bases). CDR3 size: 16 residues. CDR1 and CDR2 from the germline V gene are SGHDN and FVKESK. V was clipped by 1 base and J by 0 bases, with 10 bases between them. For the CDR3, the DNA is TGTGCCAGCAGCCAAGTGCGGGTTAGCTCCTACAATGAGCAGTTCTTC. Its protein product is CASSQVRVSSYNEQFF.

J is TRBJ1-5 and V is TRBV10-3, with D possibly being TRBD1 (6 bases). The CDR3 extends over 19 amino acids. The germline V and J ends were trimmed by 3 bases and 0 bases, with 21 bases remaining between them. Germline V CDR1 and CDR2: ENHRY, SYGVKD. The CDR3, as DNA: TGTGCCATCAGTGATCCCGCTGACAGGACTGATCATAGCAATCAGCCCCAGCATTTT. This codes for CAISDPADRTDHSNQPQHF.

The chain recombines TRBV29-1 with TRBJ2-2; D not certain. CDR3 size: 14 residues. CDR1 and CDR2 from the germline V gene are SQVTM and ANQGSEA. V lost 6 bases and J 1 base, leaving 12 bases between the germline ends. CDR3 sequence (DNA): TGCAGCGTAGGAGTAAGCTTGAACACCGGGGAGCTGTTTTTT. Translating it yields CSVGVSLNTGELFF.

The chain links TRBV5-6 to TRBJ2-1, with 8 positions matching TRBD2. Germline loops: CDR1 SGHDT, CDR2 YYEEEE. J gave up 7 bases and V 4 bases, and 13 bases lay outside the gene matches. The CDR3 has 16 amino acids. CDR3 protein: CASSQNSGILGNEQFF. CDR3 coding DNA: TGTGCCAGCAGCCAAAATAGCGGGATCCTCGGGAATGAGCAGTTCTTC.

There are a few counts of this clone. The gene calls are TRBV7-2 and TRBJ2-2; no definite D call. Germline values: CDR1 SGHTA, CDR2 FQGNSA. Trimming pared 4 bases from V and 5 bases from J, leaving 14 bases between. The CDR3 consists of 15 residues. The CDR3 protein is CASSSVSHSTGELFF. The CDR3 DNA follows: TGTGCCAGCAGCTCGGTTTCCCACTCAACCGGGGAGCTGTTTTTT. The whole variable domain, filled in from reference TRBV7-2 and TRBJ2-2, reads GAGVSQSPSNKVTEKGKDVELRCDPISGHTALYWYRQSLGQGLEFLIYFQGNSAPDKSGLPSDRFSAERTGGSVSTLTIQRTQQEDSAVYLCASSSVSHSTGELFFGEGSRLTVL.

This clone was seen a handful of times. The chain has TRBV11-2 and TRBJ1-3; D ambiguous. The CDR3 is made up of 13 amino acids. Trimming left V 2 bases short and J 3 bases short, with 5 bases between. Germline V gene data show CDR1 as SGHAT and CDR2 as FQNNGV. The CDR3: CASSLRDGNTIYF. CDR3 sequence (DNA): TGTGCCAGCAGCTTACGGGATGGAAACACCATATATTTT.

The V and J genes are TRBV7-2 and TRBJ2-2; 10 nucleotides line up with TRBD1. The CDR3 has 15 amino acids. The germline V gene has CDR1 SGHTA and CDR2 FQGNSA. The V and J ends lost 5 bases and 4 bases, in that order; junction bases with no gene match: 4. CDR3 loop: CASSPWTGGTGELFF. In DNA form, the CDR3 reads TGTGCCAGCAGCCCGTGGACAGGGGGCACCGGGGAGCTGTTTTTT.

The chain is built from TRBV19 and TRBJ2-1; D is uncertain. The CDR3 is made up of 14 amino acids. Germline CDR1 reads LNHDA; CDR2 reads SQIVND (reference sequence). The V gene lost 6 bases and the J gene lost 0 bases, with 9 bases spanning the gap. CDR3 region: CASSGGSSYNEQFF. CDR3 bases: TGTGCCAGTAGCGGCGGAAGCTCCTACAATGAGCAGTTCTTC.

In its sample, this clone ranks as medium-sized (0.01 to 0.1%). The chain has TRBV6-1 and TRBJ1-5; D remains ambiguous. Trimming left V 5 bases short and J 9 bases short, with 5 bases between. CDR1 and CDR2 (germline): MNHNS, SASEGT. The CDR3 is 10 residues long. This chain's CDR3 is CASSIRPQHF. As DNA, the CDR3 is TGTGCCAGCAGTATCAGGCCCCAGCATTTT.

The J gene is TRBJ2-2, the V gene TRBV4-3, with D tentatively TRBD1 (6 bases). The germline CDR1 and CDR2 sequences are LGHNA and YSLEER. This CDR3 is built from 17 residues. The V gene lost 0 bases and the J gene lost 4 bases, with 15 bases spanning the gap. The chain's CDR3 is CASSQDPRQGSTGELFF. The CDR3 DNA follows: TGCGCCAGCAGCCAAGACCCCAGGCAGGGGTCCACCGGGGAGCTGTTTTTT.

The genes are TRBV6-5 and TRBJ1-5; D call uncertain. Trimming pared 7 bases from V and 7 bases from J, leaving 20 bases between. CDR1 is MNHEY and CDR2 is SVGAGI in the germline V gene. The CDR3 spans 15 residues. CDR3 loop: CASNSISAIRQPQHF. Written as DNA, the CDR3 is TGTGCCAGCAATTCGATAAGTGCCATCAGGCAGCCCCAGCATTTT.

The chain uses TRBV6-1 and TRBJ2-7; TRBD2 agrees at 8 bases. Unmatched junction bases numbered 9, after V lost 6 bases and J lost 2 bases. Germline V CDR1 and CDR2: MNHNS, SASEGT. The CDR3 is made up of 15 amino acids. The CDR3 nucleotides read TGTGCCAGCAGATCCGGACTAGCCCAAACCTACGAGCAGTACTTC. This sequence encodes CASRSGLAQTYEQYF.

This chain links TRBV18 with TRBJ2-5; 9 positions match TRBD1. The closer fit of TRBJ2-7 to the DNA end suggests the J call may be wrong. This CDR3 region has 15 residues. From germline, CDR1 is KGHSH and CDR2 LQKENI. CDR3 sequence: CASSPGQGPHYEQYF. The CDR3 DNA reads as TGTGCCAGCTCACCGGGACAGGGACCTCACTACGAGCAGTACTTC.

V is TRBV7-2 and J is TRBJ2-1; 12 bases line up with TRBD1. CDR1 and CDR2 (germline): SGHTA, FQGNSA. The CDR3 is 17 amino acids. V lost 4 bases to trimming and J lost 8 bases; unmatched junction nucleotides: 12. This chain's CDR3 is CASSSGTGGAWPDEQFF. CDR3 DNA: TGTGCCAGCAGCTCCGGGACAGGGGGCGCGTGGCCCGATGAGCAGTTCTTC.

This clone has only a few counts. The chain is built from TRBV4-1 and TRBJ2-4, with TRBD2 as a possible D gene (5 bases). CDR1 is MGHRA, CDR2 YSYEKL, per germline. The CDR3 totals 17 residues. Trimming took 2 bases from V and 0 from J, leaving 14 bases between them. The CDR3 DNA is TGCGCCAGCAGCCAACCATCGGGGTTTGGAGCCAAAAACATTCAGTACTTC. It specifies CASSQPSGFGAKNIQYF.

The V and J genes are TRBV4-1 and TRBJ1-1; 8 nucleotides agree with TRBD1. This CDR3 spans 13 amino acids. With V trimmed by 1 base and J by 10 bases, 5 bases remained unmatched. The germline V gene has CDR1 MGHRA and CDR2 YSYEKL. The CDR3: CASSQARGRGAFF. CDR3 sequence (DNA): TGCGCCAGCAGCCAAGCCAGGGGGCGAGGAGCTTTCTTT.

The chain couples TRBV5-6 to TRBJ2-7; D possibly corresponds to TRBD1 (6 bases). The V and J ends lost 5 bases and 7 bases respectively, with 13 bases between them. The V gene's germline CDR1 is SGHDT and CDR2 YYEEEE. CDR3 length equals 12 residues. DNA of the CDR3: TGTGCCAGCAGGTCGACAGGTGGGGAGCAGTACTTC. This codes for CASRSTGGEQYF.

J is TRBJ1-5 and V is TRBV7-9; weak D call: TRBD1 (6 bases). CDR3 size: 15 residues. V was clipped by 2 bases and J by 5 bases, with 13 bases between them. Germline CDR1 SEHNR, CDR2 FQNEAQ (reference sequence). The CDR3 DNA sequence: TGTGCCAGCAGCTTAAGTGGGCCAGGGGATCAGCCCCAGCATTTT. Protein product: CASSLSGPGDQPQHF.

The chain employs TRBV4-1 and TRBJ1-2; tentative D call: TRBD1 (5 bases). Trimming removed 3 bases from V and 4 bases from J, with 9 bases in between. The CDR3 runs 13 residues. CDR1 is MGHRA and CDR2 is YSYEKL in the germline V gene. The CDR3 is CASSHRTGYGYTF. CDR3 DNA sequence: TGCGCCAGCAGCCACAGAACAGGCTATGGCTACACCTTC.